The 8 T cell receptor beta chains below were found in one sample sequenced in a study of blood T cell repertoires in COVID-19. Produced via immunoSEQ multiplex PCR; TCRdb's table is partial and in-frame only. Of about 190,000 clones detected, 80% to 90% appear once; the ten largest clones hold roughly 14%. Sequencing input: peripheral blood. These receptors originate from a man aged 25 to 40 with active or convalescent COVID-19.

This sequence joins TRBV7-8 and TRBJ2-5; TRBD1 matches at 7 bases. The germline V gene has CDR1 SGHVS and CDR2 FQNEAQ. The CDR3 consists of 15 residues. V lost 0 bases and J lost 4; bases outside the gene matches: 5. The CDR3 loop is CASSLADRYGETQYF. The CDR3 DNA follows: TGTGCCAGCAGCTTAGCGGACAGGTACGGAGAGACCCAGTACTTC.

This rearrangement joins TRBV2 to TRBJ2-1, with 7 bases that match TRBD1. The CDR3 length is 13 residues. Germline V CDR1 and CDR2: SNHLY, FYNNEI. The V and J ends lost 6 bases and 8 bases, in that order; junction bases with no gene match: 7. The CDR3 DNA follows: TGTGCCAGCAGAGAGGGGGCAAGGGATGAGCAGTTCTTC. It translates to CASREGARDEQFF.

The rearrangement joins TRBV5-4 to TRBJ1-6; possibly TRBD1 for D (6 bases). From germline, CDR1 is SGHNT and CDR2 YYREEE (reference sequence). This CDR3 spans 14 amino acids. Deletions cut 4 bases from V and 7 bases from J, with 12 bases between. This CDR3 is CASSPDRKNSPLHF. The CDR3 coding sequence is TGTGCCAGCAGCCCTGACAGGAAGAATTCACCCCTCCACTTT.

To note about this clone: This CDR3 is also generated by other DNA sequences in the sample. This chain connects TRBV12-5 to TRBJ2-7, with TRBD2 matching 10 bases. From germline, CDR1 is LGHNT and CDR2 FRNRAP. The trim removed 1 base at V and 4 bases at J, leaving 4 bases unmatched. There are 15 residues in the CDR3. CDR3 DNA: TGTGCTAGTGGTTTGGGAGCGGGAGGGCCGTACGAGCAGTACTTC. Translated: CASGLGAGGPYEQYF.

The chain links TRBV20-1 to TRBJ2-7; 7 nucleotides line up with TRBD1. This CDR3 contains 13 residues. Germline loops: CDR1 DFQATT, CDR2 SNEGSKA (reference sequence). V lost 3 bases and J lost 3; bases outside the gene matches: 5. The CDR3 DNA follows: TGCAGTGCTAGTCCACGGGACAGCTACGAGCAGTACGTC. Its translation: CSASPRDSYEQYV.

This chain joins TRBV30 and TRBJ1-6; no reliable D call. CDR3 length: 15 amino acids. The germline V gene encodes CDR1 GTSNPN and CDR2 SVGIG (reference sequence). Trimming cost V 0 bases and J 0 bases, with 6 bases left between them. The chain's CDR3 is CAWSVFLSYNSPLHF. For the CDR3, the DNA is TGTGCCTGGAGTGTTTTCCTCTCCTATAATTCACCCCTCCACTTT.

The J gene is TRBJ1-2, the V gene TRBV6-1; D unresolved. The V end was cut by 1 base, the J end by 8 bases, with 20 bases between. Germline-derived CDR1 and CDR2 are MNHNS and SASEGT. This CDR3 comprises 16 residues. The CDR3, as DNA: TGTGCCAGCAGTGAAGTTAGCACGAGTAAGAAGAGGGGCTACACCTTC. This sequence encodes CASSEVSTSKKRGYTF.

The chain combines TRBV7-8 with TRBJ1-5; TRBD1 might be the D (5 bases). The germline gives CDR1 SGHVS, CDR2 FQNEAQ. The CDR3 has 16 amino acids. Trimming took 0 bases from V and 6 from J, leaving 15 bases between them. The CDR3 DNA sequence: TGTGCCAGCAGCTTAGCGGTCGGGGGATGGGCTCAGCCCCAGCATTTT. This encodes CASSLAVGGWAQPQHF.